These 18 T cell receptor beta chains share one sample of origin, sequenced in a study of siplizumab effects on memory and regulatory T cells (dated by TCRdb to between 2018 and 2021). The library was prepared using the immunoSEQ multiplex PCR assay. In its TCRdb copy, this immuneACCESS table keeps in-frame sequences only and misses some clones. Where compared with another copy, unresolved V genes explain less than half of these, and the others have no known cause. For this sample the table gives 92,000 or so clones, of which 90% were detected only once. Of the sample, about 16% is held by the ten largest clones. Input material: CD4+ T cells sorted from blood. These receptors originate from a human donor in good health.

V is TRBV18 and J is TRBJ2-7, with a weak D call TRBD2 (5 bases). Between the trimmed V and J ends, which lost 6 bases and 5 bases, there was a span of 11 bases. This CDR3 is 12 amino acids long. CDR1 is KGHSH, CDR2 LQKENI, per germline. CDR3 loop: CASSLLRDEQYF. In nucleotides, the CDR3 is TGTGCCAGCTCCCTCTTGAGGGACGAGCAGTACTTC.

DNA for the CDR3: TGTGCCAGTATGGAGGGGGGGAGACCTTACAATGAGCAGTTCTTC. Translation: CASMEGGRPYNEQFF. The chain recombines TRBV19 with TRBJ2-1; TRBD2 might be the D (7 bases). V gave up 7 bases and J gave up 4 bases, with 17 bases separating them. Germline CDR1 and CDR2: LNHDA and SQIVND (reference sequence). This CDR3 has 15 amino acids.

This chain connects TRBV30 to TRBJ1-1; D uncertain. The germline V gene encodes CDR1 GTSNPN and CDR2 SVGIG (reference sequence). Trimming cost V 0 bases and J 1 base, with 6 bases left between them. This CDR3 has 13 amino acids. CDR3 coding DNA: TGTGCCTGGAGTGTACAATCGAACACTGAAGCTTTCTTT. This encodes CAWSVQSNTEAFF.

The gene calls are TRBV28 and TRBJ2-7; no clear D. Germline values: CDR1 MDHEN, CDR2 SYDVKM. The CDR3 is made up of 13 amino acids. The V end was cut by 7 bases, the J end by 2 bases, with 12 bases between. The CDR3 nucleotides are TGTGCCAGCACCCGGTTGCAAGCCTACGAGCAGTACTTC. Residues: CASTRLQAYEQYF.

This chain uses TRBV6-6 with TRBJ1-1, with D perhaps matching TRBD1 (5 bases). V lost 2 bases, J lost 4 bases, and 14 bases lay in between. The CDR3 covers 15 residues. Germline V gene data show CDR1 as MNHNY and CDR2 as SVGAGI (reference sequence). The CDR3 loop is CASSYGGAGGTEAFF. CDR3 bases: TGTGCCAGCAGTTACGGCGGGGCAGGCGGCACTGAAGCTTTCTTT.

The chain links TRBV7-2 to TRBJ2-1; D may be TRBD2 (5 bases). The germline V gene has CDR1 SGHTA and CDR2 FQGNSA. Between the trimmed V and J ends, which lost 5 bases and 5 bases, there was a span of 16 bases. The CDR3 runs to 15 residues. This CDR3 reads CASSPGASFHNEQFF. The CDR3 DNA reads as TGTGCCAGCAGCCCAGGTGCTAGCTTCCACAATGAGCAGTTCTTC.

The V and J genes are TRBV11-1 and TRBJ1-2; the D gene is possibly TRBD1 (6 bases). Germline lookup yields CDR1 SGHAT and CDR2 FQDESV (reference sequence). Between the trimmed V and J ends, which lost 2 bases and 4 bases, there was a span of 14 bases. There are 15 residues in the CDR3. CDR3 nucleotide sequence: TGTGCCAGCAGCTTATCACTACAGGGAAGCTATGGCTACACCTTC. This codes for CASSLSLQGSYGYTF.

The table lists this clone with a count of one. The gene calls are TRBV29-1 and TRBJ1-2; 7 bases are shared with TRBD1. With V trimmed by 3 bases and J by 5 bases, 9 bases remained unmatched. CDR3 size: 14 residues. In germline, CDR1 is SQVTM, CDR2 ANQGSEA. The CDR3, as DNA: TGCAGCGTTGATCTGACAGGGCAAAGATATGGCTACACCTTC. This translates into CSVDLTGQRYGYTF.

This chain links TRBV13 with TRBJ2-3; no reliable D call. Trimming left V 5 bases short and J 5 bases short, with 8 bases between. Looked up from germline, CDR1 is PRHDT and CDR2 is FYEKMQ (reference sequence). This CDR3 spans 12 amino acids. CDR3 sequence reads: CASSAAVDTQYF. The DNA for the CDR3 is TGTGCCAGCAGCGCGGCCGTAGATACGCAGTATTTT.

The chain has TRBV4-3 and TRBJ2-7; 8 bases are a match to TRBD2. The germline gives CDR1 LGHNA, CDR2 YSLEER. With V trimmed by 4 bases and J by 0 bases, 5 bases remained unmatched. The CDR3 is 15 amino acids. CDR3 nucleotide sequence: TGCGCCAGCAGCCCCGGAAGCGGGAGCTCCTACGAGCAGTACTTC. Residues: CASSPGSGSSYEQYF.

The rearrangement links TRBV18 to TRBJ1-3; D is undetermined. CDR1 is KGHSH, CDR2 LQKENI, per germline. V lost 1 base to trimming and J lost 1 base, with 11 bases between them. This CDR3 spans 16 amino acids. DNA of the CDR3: TGTGCCAGCTCACCACAATTAGGGTGGTCTGGAAACACCATATATTTT. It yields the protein CASSPQLGWSGNTIYF.

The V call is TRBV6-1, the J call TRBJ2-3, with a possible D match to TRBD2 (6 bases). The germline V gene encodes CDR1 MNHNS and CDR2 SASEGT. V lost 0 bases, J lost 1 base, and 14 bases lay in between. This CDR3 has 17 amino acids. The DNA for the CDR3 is TGTGCCAGCAGTGAAGCGCGGGGAAGATCCCGCACAGATACGCAGTATTTT. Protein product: CASSEARGRSRTDTQYF.

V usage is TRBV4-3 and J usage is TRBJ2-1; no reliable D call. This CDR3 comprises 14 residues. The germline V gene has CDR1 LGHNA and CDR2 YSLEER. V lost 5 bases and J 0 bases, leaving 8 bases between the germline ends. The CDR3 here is CASSGGYSYNEQFF. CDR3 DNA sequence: TGCGCCAGCAGCGGCGGCTACTCCTACAATGAGCAGTTCTTC.

The CDR3 protein is CASSQGRGRAGDTQYF. DNA of the CDR3: TGCGCCAGCAGTCAGGGTCGCGGGAGGGCCGGGGATACGCAGTATTTT. V is TRBV5-1 and J is TRBJ2-3, with 9 bases that match TRBD2. Germline values: CDR1 SGHRS, CDR2 YFSETQ. J lost 6 bases, V lost 5 bases, and 13 bases had no gene match. This CDR3 comprises 16 residues.

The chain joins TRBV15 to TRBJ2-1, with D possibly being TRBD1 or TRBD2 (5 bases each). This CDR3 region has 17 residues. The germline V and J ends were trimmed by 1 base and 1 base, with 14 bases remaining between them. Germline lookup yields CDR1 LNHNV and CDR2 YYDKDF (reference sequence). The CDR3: CATSRAGRGPSYNEQFF. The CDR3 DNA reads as TGTGCCACCAGCAGAGCGGGGCGCGGGCCATCCTACAATGAGCAGTTCTTC. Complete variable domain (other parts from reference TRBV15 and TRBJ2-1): DAMVIQNPRYQVTQFGKPVTLSCSQTLNHNVMYWYQQKSSQAPKLLFHYYDKDFNNEADTPDNFQSRRPNTSFCFLDIRSPGLGDTAMYLCATSRAGRGPSYNEQFFGPGTRLTVL.

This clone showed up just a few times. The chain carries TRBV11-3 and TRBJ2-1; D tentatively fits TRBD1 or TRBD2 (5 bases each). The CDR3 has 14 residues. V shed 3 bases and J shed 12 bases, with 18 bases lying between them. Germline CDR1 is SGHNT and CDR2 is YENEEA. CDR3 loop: CASSFRDLEGGQFF. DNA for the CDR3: TGTGCCAGCAGCTTCCGGGACCTCGAGGGCGGGCAGTTCTTC.

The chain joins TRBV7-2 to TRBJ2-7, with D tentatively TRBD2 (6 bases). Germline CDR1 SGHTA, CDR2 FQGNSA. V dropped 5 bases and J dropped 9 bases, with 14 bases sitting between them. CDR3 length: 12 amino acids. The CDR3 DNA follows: TGTGCCAGCAGCGTTGTAAGCGGGCGGCAGTACTTC. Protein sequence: CASSVVSGRQYF.

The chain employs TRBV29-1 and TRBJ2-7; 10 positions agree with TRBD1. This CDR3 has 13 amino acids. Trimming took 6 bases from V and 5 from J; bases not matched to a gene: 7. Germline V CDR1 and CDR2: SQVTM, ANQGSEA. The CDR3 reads CSVLRDRGHEQYF. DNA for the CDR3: TGCAGCGTACTCCGGGACAGGGGCCACGAGCAGTACTTC.